One sample yielded the 26 T cell receptor beta chains listed below, sequenced in a study of vaccination and CD4 T cells after COVID-19. The sample's treatment: approximately 9-day PBMC culture with coronavirus spike peptide pools or control peptides (ViraFEST assay). Antigen specificity for these receptors is unknown. Cultured CD4+ T cell DNA was sequenced using the Oncomine TCR Beta short-read assay. MiXCR, run by TCRdb on the PCR reads, gives a single entry per CDR3 protein. The profile shows 9,000 to 15,000 distinct CDR3 sequences, about three fifths of them singletons. Material: CD4+ T cells from blood, cultured in vitro. All receptors derive from a human donor who had recovered from COVID-19.

The chain uses TRBV28 and TRBJ1-2, with D possibly matching TRBD1 (5 bases). The CDR3 consists of 14 residues. Germline V gives CDR1 MDHEN, CDR2 SYDVKM. V was pared by 3 bases and J by 0 bases, with 8 bases between. CDR3 coding DNA: TGTGCCAGCAGTTTGGGGACGGCTAACTATGGCTACACCTTC. Protein product: CASSLGTANYGYTF.

The chain joins TRBV3-1 to TRBJ1-1; possibly TRBD1 for D (6 bases). Germline CDR1 and CDR2: LGHDT and YNNKEL (reference sequence). V lost 4 bases to trimming and J lost 6 bases, with 12 bases between them. This CDR3 has 13 residues. The CDR3 here is CASSPQGIPEAFF. Written as DNA, the CDR3 is TGTGCCAGCAGCCCACAGGGTATCCCTGAAGCTTTCTTT.

This clonotype was picked up one time. This chain uses TRBV20-1 with TRBJ2-7, with D perhaps matching TRBD2 (5 bases). The germline V and J ends were trimmed by 0 bases and 7 bases, with 19 bases remaining between them. CDR1 and CDR2 (germline): DFQATT, SNEGSKA (reference sequence). This CDR3 is 15 amino acids long. The CDR3 DNA sequence: TGCAGTGCTAGAGATAGCCGGGATTCTTATAGGGAGCAGTACTTC. Encoded protein: CSARDSRDSYREQYF.

The chain uses TRBV7-2 and TRBJ2-5, with a possible D match to TRBD1 (6 bases). Trimming stripped 4 bases from V and 7 bases from J, with 10 bases between. The CDR3 extends over 12 amino acids. CDR1 is SGHTA, CDR2 FQGNSA, per germline. CDR3 bases: TGTGCCAGCAGCTCCCCCAGGGGGACCCAGTACTTC. Its protein is CASSSPRGTQYF. Filled out from reference TRBV7-2 and TRBJ2-5, the complete variable domain reads GAGVSQSPSNKVTEKGKDVELRCDPISGHTALYWYRQSLGQGLEFLIYFQGNSAPDKSGLPSDRFSAERTGGSVSTLTIQRTQQEDSAVYLCASSSPRGTQYFGPGTRLLVL.

The V gene is TRBV5-1, the J gene TRBJ1-1; D unclear. Germline lookup yields CDR1 SGHRS and CDR2 YFSETQ. The CDR3 is made up of 13 amino acids. V shed 2 bases and J shed 1 base, with 6 bases lying between them. In DNA, the CDR3 is TGCGCCAGCAGCTTCCGAGGGAACACTGAAGCTTTCTTT. This gives the protein CASSFRGNTEAFF.

V and J are TRBV2 and TRBJ2-2; 7 bases are shared with TRBD2. From germline, CDR1 is SNHLY and CDR2 FYNNEI. The CDR3 is 12 amino acids. Trimming cost V 7 bases and J 5 bases; bases outside gene matches: 1. CDR3 in amino acids: CASTAGTGELFF. Written as DNA, the CDR3 is TGTGCCAGCACAGCGGGGACCGGGGAGCTGTTTTTT.

The chain uses TRBV4-1 and TRBJ1-1; D gene uncertain. V dropped 1 base and J dropped 0 bases, with 6 bases sitting between them. The CDR3 consists of 14 residues. The germline CDR1 and CDR2 sequences are MGHRA and YSYEKL. For the CDR3, the DNA is TGCGCCAGCAGCCAAGGCCCGGTGAACACTGAAGCTTTCTTT. Translating gives CASSQGPVNTEAFF.

V is TRBV6-1 and J is TRBJ2-1, with TRBD2 matching 12 bases. Germline CDR1 reads MNHNS; CDR2 reads SASEGT. This CDR3 contains 15 residues. With V trimmed by 2 bases and J by 6 bases, 2 bases remained unmatched. The CDR3, as DNA: TGTGCCAGCAGTGAACTAGCGGGAGGGCCCAATGAGCAGTTCTTC. Its protein product is CASSELAGGPNEQFF.

Comment on this clonotype: The junction does not match germline at one end; this may be a read error. This sequence joins TRBV20-1 and TRBJ2-7, with TRBD1 matching over 8 bases. The CDR3 sequence is 11 residues long. Germline V gives CDR1 DFQATT, CDR2 SNEGSKA (reference sequence). DNA of the CDR3: TGCAGTGCTAGCGACAAGACAGGGGAAAACTTC. As protein: CSASDKTGENF.

Here the CDR3 reads CSPTTGQHYEQYF. CDR3 nucleotide sequence: TGCAGTCCCACCACGGGACAGCACTACGAGCAGTACTTC. The gene calls are TRBV20-1 and TRBJ2-7; TRBD1 matches 7 bases. Germline CDR1 and CDR2: DFQATT and SNEGSKA (reference sequence). V shed 8 bases and J 3 bases; nucleotides not matched to a gene: 10. CDR3 size: 13 residues.

Worth noting for this clonotype: The junction does not match germline at one end; this may be a read error. V gene TRBV5-1 combines with J gene TRBJ1-1; TRBD1 matches at 7 bases. Per germline, CDR1 SGHRS and CDR2 YFSETQ. The CDR3 has 13 amino acids. The CDR3, as DNA: TGCGCCAGCACCTTGACAGGGTCGGGTGAAGCTTTCTTT. Protein product: CASTLTGSGEAFF.

This clonotype has more than one count but fewer than ten. J is TRBJ1-2 and V is TRBV12-3 or TRBV12-4; D is perhaps TRBD1 (5 bases). The V end was cut by 3 bases, the J end by 4 bases, with 9 bases between. There are 13 residues in the CDR3. The CDR3 nucleotides read TGTGCCAGCAGTTTGGAGGGGATCTATGGCTACACCTTC. Amino acid sequence: CASSLEGIYGYTF.

The J gene is TRBJ2-6, the V gene TRBV2, with unresolved D. Germline CDR1 is SNHLY and CDR2 is FYNNEI. Trimming took 6 bases from V and 0 from J, leaving 6 bases between them. This CDR3 is 14 amino acids long. In DNA, the CDR3 is TGTGCCAGCAGGCCGAGCTCTGGGGCCAACGTCCTGACTTTC. This codes for CASRPSSGANVLTF. Supplemented by reference TRBV2 and TRBJ2-6, the full variable domain reads EPEVTQTPSHQVTQMGQEVILRCVPISNHLYFYWYRQILGQKVEFLVSFYNNEISEKSEIFDDQFSVERPDGSNFTLKIRSTKLEDSAMYFCASRPSSGANVLTFGAGSRLTVL.

The CDR3 nucleotides read TGTGCCAGCTCACCTCTCCCGGGGGAGATAGGAACAGATACGCAGTATTTT. It translates to CASSPLPGEIGTDTQYF. The chain links TRBV18 to TRBJ2-3, with a tentative D call TRBD2 (6 bases). The germline V and J ends were trimmed by 3 bases and 3 bases, with 19 bases remaining between them. Per germline, CDR1 KGHSH and CDR2 LQKENI. The CDR3 is 17 residues long.

Only a few counts were recorded for this clonotype. The chain is built from TRBV7-3 and TRBJ1-6; D remains unclear. Germline V gene data show CDR1 as SGHTA and CDR2 as FQGTGA. The CDR3 sequence is 13 residues long. Between the trimmed V and J ends, which lost 2 bases and 9 bases, there was a span of 8 bases. The CDR3, as DNA: TGTGCCAGCAGCTTAGTCAACGGTTCACCCCTCCACTTT. Its protein is CASSLVNGSPLHF.

The CDR3 nucleotides are TGTGCCAGCAGCTTATTGAGAGTCCGGCAGGGGAGGCGAGAGACCCAGTACTTC. This gives the protein CASSLLRVRQGRRETQYF. The chain employs TRBV7-2 and TRBJ2-5; D could derive from TRBD1 or TRBD2 (6 bases each). Trimming took off 2 bases at V and 4 bases at J, with 23 bases between the two ends. This CDR3 spans 18 amino acids. Germline V gives CDR1 SGHTA, CDR2 FQGNSA.

This clonotype appeared a single time. The V call is TRBV12-3 or TRBV12-4, the J call TRBJ1-2, with D maybe TRBD1 (6 bases). With 6 bases removed from V and 4 bases from J, the gap between germline ends came to 12 bases. The CDR3 is 13 residues long. CDR3 residues: CASSQGSGYGYTF. The CDR3 region has the DNA TGTGCCAGCAGCCAGGGGAGCGGCTATGGCTACACCTTC.

This chain joins TRBV20-1 and TRBJ2-7; TRBD2 aligns across 7 bases. The CDR3 sequence is 16 residues long. V dropped 1 base and J dropped 3; count of bases not matched to a gene: 12. CDR1 is DFQATT and CDR2 is SNEGSKA in the germline V gene (reference sequence). The CDR3 here is CSARGPVLAEIYEQYF. CDR3 nucleotide sequence: TGCAGTGCTAGAGGCCCCGTTCTAGCGGAGATCTACGAGCAGTACTTC.

This chain connects TRBV6-2 or TRBV6-3 to TRBJ1-2; D call uncertain. V was trimmed by 0 bases and J by 1 base, leaving 3 bases between them. The V gene's germline CDR1 is MNHEY and CDR2 SVGEGT. This CDR3 has 13 amino acids. The CDR3 protein is CASSYSYNYGYTF. As DNA, the CDR3 is TGTGCCAGCAGTTACTCGTATAACTATGGCTACACCTTC.

This clonotype counts as large. The chain employs TRBV20-1 and TRBJ1-2; D is undetermined. Per the germline V gene, CDR1 is DFQATT and CDR2 is SNEGSKA (reference sequence). The CDR3 consists of 11 residues. V was cut by 6 bases and J by 3 bases, with 8 bases left in between. Written as DNA, the CDR3 is TGCAGTGCCCGGGAAGACTATGGCTACACCTTC. Residues: CSAREDYGYTF.

The chain uses TRBV10-3 and TRBJ2-2; no definite D call. The CDR3 is made up of 15 amino acids. Trimming stripped 2 bases from V and 1 base from J, with 8 bases between. CDR1 and CDR2 from the germline V gene are ENHRY and SYGVKD. CDR3 DNA sequence: TGTGCCATCAGTGAGCCTACAGAGAACACCGGGGAGCTGTTTTTT. Translated: CAISEPTENTGELFF.

The chain combines TRBV28 with TRBJ2-7; possibly TRBD2 for D (5 bases). Germline lookup yields CDR1 MDHEN and CDR2 SYDVKM. V was trimmed by 1 base and J by 0 bases, leaving 7 bases between them. This CDR3 is built from 14 residues. The CDR3: CASSLSGSSYEQYF. The CDR3 DNA is TGTGCCAGCAGTTTATCGGGGAGCTCCTACGAGCAGTACTTC.

The chain is built from TRBV12-3 or TRBV12-4 and TRBJ2-2; D not certain. V was clipped by 0 bases and J by 3 bases, with 5 bases between them. The CDR3 extends over 14 amino acids. CDR3 sequence reads: CASSLAADTGELFF. The CDR3 DNA reads as TGTGCCAGCAGTTTAGCGGCAGACACCGGGGAGCTGTTTTTT.

The chain combines TRBV6-2 or TRBV6-3 with TRBJ2-2; no reliable D call. V lost 6 bases, J lost 1 base, and 9 bases lay in between. The CDR3 has 14 residues. In germline, CDR1 is MNHEY, CDR2 SVGEGT. CDR3 in amino acids: CASRNILNTGELFF. The DNA of the CDR3 is TGTGCCAGCAGAAATATCCTGAACACCGGGGAGCTGTTTTTT.

The chain uses TRBV28 and TRBJ2-7; D unresolved. CDR1 is MDHEN, CDR2 SYDVKM, per germline. The V end lost 5 bases, the J end lost 0 bases, and 5 bases lay between the germline ends. The CDR3 length is 12 residues. CDR3 sequence reads: CASSKNSYEQYF. CDR3 nucleotides: TGTGCCAGCAGTAAAAACTCCTACGAGCAGTACTTC.

The rearrangement joins TRBV30 to TRBJ2-7; maybe TRBD2 (5 bases). The germline V gene encodes CDR1 GTSNPN and CDR2 SVGIG (reference sequence). The CDR3 length is 12 residues. Trimming took off 5 bases at V and 9 bases at J, with 17 bases between the two ends. The CDR3 region is CAWSGVVRGQYF. CDR3 DNA: TGTGCCTGGTCAGGTGTCGTTCGGGGGCAGTACTTC.